This T cell receptor (beta chain) is from a study of neurological immune-mediated disorders. A note on this clonotype: Its specificity is not known. At one end, the junction sequence differs from germline, possibly due to a read error.

One entry per CDR3 protein results from TCRdb running MiXCR on the 5' RACE reads. Of roughly 30,000 distinct CDR3 sequences in the sample, 13% are singletons; the top ten hold around 5.3%. Germline lookup yields CDR1 SEHNR and CDR2 FQNEAQ (reference sequence). CDR3 length: 16 amino acids. As for time point: technical triplicate 2. The study built sorted libraries from fewer than 1.3 million CD4+ or CD8+ T cells. Study-level results: CDR3 amino acid sequences found in expanded clones were never shared across subjects, suggesting private repertoires in all groups.

Sequencing was performed on CD4+ T cells from blood. The rearrangement uses TRBV7-9 and TRBJ2-5, with 7 positions matching TRBD1. The receptor was derived from a female donor with HTLV-1-associated myelopathy (HAM/TSP). The CDR3 sequence is CASSLQDRSSQENQYF. As DNA, the CDR3 is TGTGCCAGCAGCTTACAGGACAGGAGCTCCCAAGAGAACCAGTACTTC.